These 11 T cell receptor beta chains came from one sample sequenced in a study of cytomegalovirus exposure and HLA in healthy donors. Primers included in the PCR were 60 Vbeta and 13 Jbeta primers. TCRdb's copy holds only in-frame clones and misses some; the assay was immunoSEQ multiplex PCR. The sample includes around 91,000 clones, roughly 73% seen only once; the top ten take 4% to 5.5%. Input material: PBMCs. The receptors originated from a male donor in good health and CMV-seropositive.

This clone was seen a handful of times. The CDR3 region is CASSLAGGGYEQYF. The CDR3 nucleotides read TGTGCCAGCAGCTTAGCGGGGGGGGGCTACGAGCAGTACTTC. This sequence joins TRBV7-8 and TRBJ2-7; 7 bases are shared with TRBD2. Germline CDR1 is SGHVS and CDR2 is FQNEAQ. The ends lost 0 bases at V and 3 bases at J; junction bases unmatched: 2. The CDR3 extends over 14 amino acids.

J is TRBJ2-5 and V is TRBV7-7; TRBD2 aligns across 16 bases. The CDR3 runs to 16 residues. Germline lookup yields CDR1 SSHAT and CDR2 FNYEAQ (reference sequence). Losses at the gene ends were 4 bases for V and 7 bases for J; bases not matched to a gene: 6. CDR3 coding DNA: TGTGCCAGCAGCTCGGGACTAGCGGGGGGGCTAGGGACCCAGTACTTC. Translating gives CASSSGLAGGLGTQYF.

This clone was seen a few times. This chain joins TRBV6-1 and TRBJ2-2, with a tentative D call TRBD1 (6 bases). The CDR3 covers 13 residues. Trimming cost V 8 bases and J 6 bases, with 13 bases left between them. Germline CDR1 reads MNHNS; CDR2 reads SASEGT. The CDR3 loop reads CASGSRGSGELFF. In DNA form, the CDR3 reads TGTGCCAGCGGCTCAAGGGGGTCCGGGGAGCTGTTTTTT.

The chain is built from TRBV7-6 and TRBJ1-4; D may be TRBD1 (5 bases). Trimming left V 2 bases short and J 7 bases short, with 14 bases between. CDR1 SGHVS and CDR2 FNYEAQ come from the germline V gene. CDR3 size: 15 residues. The chain's CDR3 is CASSLRQGGREKLFF. The CDR3 nucleotides are TGTGCCAGCAGCTTACGTCAGGGAGGTCGTGAAAAACTGTTTTTT.

This chain connects TRBV19 to TRBJ1-2; no reliable D call. The germline CDR1 and CDR2 sequences are LNHDA and SQIVND (reference sequence). The CDR3 is made up of 14 amino acids. Trimming removed 4 bases at V and 5 bases at J, with 14 bases between. The CDR3 spells CASSTDGRPYGYTF. The CDR3 DNA is TGTGCCAGTAGTACCGACGGGAGACCTTATGGCTACACCTTC.

J is TRBJ2-1 and V is TRBV19; TRBD1 aligns across 8 bases. Trimming took 3 bases from V and 2 from J; bases not matched to a gene: 21. Per germline, CDR1 LNHDA and CDR2 SQIVND (reference sequence). The CDR3 sequence is 21 residues long. The CDR3 DNA is TGTGCCAGTAGTATTTCCGGACAGGGTTTGGTAGCGGACCCTACCTACAATGAGCAGTTCTTC. Protein: CASSISGQGLVADPTYNEQFF. The variable domain in full, completed from reference TRBV19 and TRBJ2-1, reads DGGITQSPKYLFRKEGQNVTLSCEQNLNHDAMYWYRQDPGQGLRLIYYSQIVNDFQKGDIAEGYSVSREKKESFPLTVTSAQKNPTAFYLCASSISGQGLVADPTYNEQFFGPGTRLTVL.

The rearrangement uses TRBV5-1 and TRBJ2-5; TRBD2 is a possible D gene (6 bases). Germline-derived CDR1 and CDR2 are SGHRS and YFSETQ. This CDR3 spans 15 amino acids. Deletions cut 1 base from V and 2 bases from J, with 12 bases between. CDR3 coding DNA: TGCGCCAGCAGCTTGAGGTCTAGCGTACAAGAGACCCAGTACTTC. Translated: CASSLRSSVQETQYF.

CDR3 bases: TGTGCCAGCAGCTTCCAGGGGATCAACACCGGGGAGCTGTTTTTT. Amino acid sequence: CASSFQGINTGELFF. The genes are TRBV7-8 and TRBJ2-2; D might be TRBD1 (6 bases). CDR3 length: 15 amino acids. Trimming stripped 3 bases from V and 2 bases from J, with 10 bases between. The germline V gene has CDR1 SGHVS and CDR2 FQNEAQ.

The rearrangement links TRBV6-4 to TRBJ2-3; 9 bases line up with TRBD2. V was clipped by 2 bases and J by 4 bases; unmatched bases: 4. This CDR3 comprises 15 residues. Germline loops: CDR1 MRHNA, CDR2 SNTAGT. This CDR3 is CASSDRGGAPDTQYF. CDR3 coding DNA: TGTGCCAGCAGTGACCGCGGGGGGGCCCCAGATACGCAGTATTTT.

The rearrangement joins TRBV5-1 to TRBJ1-2; D possibly corresponds to TRBD1 (5 bases). Germline CDR1 SGHRS, CDR2 YFSETQ. This CDR3 spans 13 amino acids. With 4 bases removed from V and 7 bases from J, the gap between germline ends came to 14 bases. The CDR3 reads CASSRLGASGYTF. The CDR3 coding sequence is TGCGCCAGCAGCAGGTTAGGGGCTAGTGGCTACACCTTC.

The chain uses TRBV27 and TRBJ1-6; possibly TRBD1 for D (6 bases). The V end was cut by 3 bases, the J end by 14 bases, with 17 bases between. CDR1 and CDR2 (germline): MNHEY, SMNVEV (reference sequence). The CDR3 extends over 14 amino acids. Written as DNA, the CDR3 is TGTGCCAGCAGTTTCGACAGGTTGACAGCGGCCCTCCACTTT. Translated: CASSFDRLTAALHF.